This is a list of T cell receptor beta chains from one sample in a study of T cell repertoires in cytomegalovirus infection. One entry per CDR3 protein results from TCRdb running MiXCR on the reads. The sample records 270,000 or so distinct CDR3 sequences, over 15% being singletons. Sequenced sample: CD8+ T cells from PBMCs. All receptors come from a human donor in good health (CMV status not recorded). Some clones in this sample may be carry-over from other donors' samples. The CDR3 runs from the conserved cysteine through the conserved F or W. Only some rows state a clone size, as once, few, many or a class for expanded clones.

TRBJ2-2 | TRBV20-1 | few | CSATTSGGAYTGELFF
TRBJ1-1 | TRBV28 | . | CGSTGSSGGTEAFF
TRBJ2-3 | TRBV2 | few | CASSGWDRSTDTQYF
TRBJ2-1 | TRBV7-6 | few | CASSSSTSGGADPPISYNEQFF
TRBJ1-5 | TRBV7-2 | many | CASSFQPLGGEPQHF
TRBJ1-1 | TRBV4-2 | . | CASSHRDRYTEAFF
TRBJ2-7 | TRBV27 | few | CASSFGRNGEQYF
TRBJ1-1 | TRBV28 | many | CASSLRAGARPTEAFF
TRBJ1-1 | TRBV4-2 | few | CASSQKTGTTEAFF
TRBJ1-5 | TRBV7-8 | . | CASSIGTGKLQPQHF
TRBJ2-5 | TRBV7-9 | many | CATEEGQETQYF
TRBJ2-3 | TRBV6-1 | many | CASTTLTGSTDTQYF
TRBJ2-5 | TRBV6-5 | many | CASSFEGPQETQYF
TRBJ1-1 | TRBV5-6 | few | CASSPQLGTEAFF
TRBJ2-3 | TRBV29-1 | . | CSVRETSTDTQYF
TRBJ2-7 | TRBV29-1 | few | CSVDEGAGEQYF
TRBJ2-2 | TRBV5-8 | few | CASTKTLTNTGELFF
TRBJ2-5 | TRBV29-1 | . | CSVVGTSGEETQYF
TRBJ2-1 | TRBV7-9 | many | CASSLGSLPGFF
TRBJ1-1 | TRBV7-4 | . | CASSPDRVGTEAFF
TRBJ2-1 | TRBV7-6 | many | CASSFTFPGTINNEQFF
TRBJ2-2 | TRBV4-2 | . | CASSQEISGEYHTGELFF
TRBJ1-2 | TRBV4-2 | . | CASSQEGRQSGYGYTF
TRBJ2-7 | TRBV4-1 | . | CASSQGAEGAEDSYEQYF
TRBJ2-5 | TRBV28 | . | CASSLSLPDREQETQYF
TRBJ1-5 | TRBV2 | . | CASSDGRLTNQPQHF
TRBJ1-2 | TRBV5-1 | many | CASSLTELGYGYTF
TRBJ1-2 | TRBV29-1 | few | CSVVEQGDYGYTF
TRBJ1-1 | TRBV28 | . | CASSYIQGLDTEAFF
TRBJ1-6 | TRBV5-1 | . | CASSTTGTQLHF
TRBJ2-7 | TRBV7-9 | many | CASRAATGGYEQYF
TRBJ1-1 | TRBV2 | many | CASSQGRRTEAFF
TRBJ1-5 | TRBV6-2/TRBV6-3 | many | CASSYSIWDGNQPQHF
TRBJ2-1 | TRBV10-3 | many | CAISEGTRDNEQFF